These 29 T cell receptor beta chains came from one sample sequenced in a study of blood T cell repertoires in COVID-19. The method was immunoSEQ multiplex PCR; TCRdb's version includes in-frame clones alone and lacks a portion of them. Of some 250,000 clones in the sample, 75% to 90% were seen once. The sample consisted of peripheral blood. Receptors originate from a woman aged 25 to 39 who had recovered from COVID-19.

In DNA, the CDR3 is TGTGCCAGCAGCAAAGAGCGAGTTTTAGGGACACCCAGTCCCAGGGATAGCAATCAGCCCCAGCATTTT. It yields the protein CASSKERVLGTPSPRDSNQPQHF. The chain carries TRBV21-1 and TRBJ1-5; the DNA was not used to check the table's D call, TRBD1. TRBV21-1 is a recognized pseudogene. The length of the CDR3 is 23 residues.

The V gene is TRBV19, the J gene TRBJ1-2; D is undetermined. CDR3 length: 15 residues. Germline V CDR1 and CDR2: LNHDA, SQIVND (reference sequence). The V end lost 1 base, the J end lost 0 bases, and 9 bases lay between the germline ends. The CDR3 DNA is TGTGCCAGTAGTATAGTTAGAGGTCCTAACTATGGCTACACCTTC. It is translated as CASSIVRGPNYGYTF.

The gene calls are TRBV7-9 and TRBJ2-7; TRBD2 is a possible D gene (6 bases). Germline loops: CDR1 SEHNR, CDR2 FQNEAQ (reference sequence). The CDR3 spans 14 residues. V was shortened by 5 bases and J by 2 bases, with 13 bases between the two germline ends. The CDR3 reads CASSPGRGPYEQYF. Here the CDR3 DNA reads TGTGCCAGCAGCCCGGGGCGGGGCCCCTACGAGCAGTACTTC.

The CDR3 DNA reads as TGTGCCAGCAGTGAAAGCGGGGGCGACTCCTACAATGAGCAGTTCTTC. Translating it yields CASSESGGDSYNEQFF. This sequence joins TRBV2 and TRBJ2-1, with 8 nucleotides matching TRBD2. The CDR3 consists of 16 residues. CDR1 is SNHLY, CDR2 FYNNEI, per germline. J was trimmed by 0 bases and V by 2 bases; bases with no gene match: 3.

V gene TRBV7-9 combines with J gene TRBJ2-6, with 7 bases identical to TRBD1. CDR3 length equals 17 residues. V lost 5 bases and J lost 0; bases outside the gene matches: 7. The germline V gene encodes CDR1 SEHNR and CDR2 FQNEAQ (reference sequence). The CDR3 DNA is TGTGCCAGCAGCGTCGGACAGGAAACCTCTGGGGCCAACGTCCTGACTTTC. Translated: CASSVGQETSGANVLTF. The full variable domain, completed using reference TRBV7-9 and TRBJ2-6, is DTGVSQNPRHKITKRGQNVTFRCDPISEHNRLYWYRQTLGQGPEFLTYFQNEAQLEKSRLLSDRFSAERPKGSFSTLEIQRTEQGDSAMYLCASSVGQETSGANVLTFGAGSRLTVL.

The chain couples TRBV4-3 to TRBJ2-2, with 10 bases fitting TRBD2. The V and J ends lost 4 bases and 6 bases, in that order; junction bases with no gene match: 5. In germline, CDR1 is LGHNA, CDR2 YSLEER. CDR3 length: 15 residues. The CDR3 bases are TGCGCCAGCAGCCCGAGGACTAGCGGACCCGGGGAGCTGTTTTTT. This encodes CASSPRTSGPGELFF.

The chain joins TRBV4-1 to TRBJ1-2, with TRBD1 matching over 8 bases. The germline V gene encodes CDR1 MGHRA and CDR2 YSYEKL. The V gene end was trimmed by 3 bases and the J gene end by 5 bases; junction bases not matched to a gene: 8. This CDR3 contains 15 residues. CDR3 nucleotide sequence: TGCGCCAGCAGCCAGAACAGGGGGAGGTCTTATGGCTACACCTTC. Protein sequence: CASSQNRGRSYGYTF.

CDR3: CASSIQANYGYTF. In DNA, the CDR3 is TGTGCCAGCAGCATACAAGCTAACTATGGCTACACCTTC. The chain combines TRBV6-5 with TRBJ1-2; D gene unclear. The CDR3 loop spans 13 amino acids. Germline CDR1 and CDR2: MNHEY and SVGAGI. V was trimmed by 6 bases and J by 0 bases, leaving 8 bases between them.

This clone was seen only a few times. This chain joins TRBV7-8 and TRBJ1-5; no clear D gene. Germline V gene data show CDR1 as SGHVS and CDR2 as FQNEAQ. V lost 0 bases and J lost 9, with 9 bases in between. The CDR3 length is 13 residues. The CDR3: CASSLAVERPQHF. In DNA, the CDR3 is TGTGCCAGCAGCTTAGCCGTCGAGCGGCCCCAGCATTTT.

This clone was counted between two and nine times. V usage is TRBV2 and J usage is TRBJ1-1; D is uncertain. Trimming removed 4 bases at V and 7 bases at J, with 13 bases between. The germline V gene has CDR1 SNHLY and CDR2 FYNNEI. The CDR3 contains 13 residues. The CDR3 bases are TGTGCCAGCAGTGTTCGGTCTCCCCTTGAAGCTTTCTTT. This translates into CASSVRSPLEAFF.

The CDR3: CASSPEKGGLSSPLHF. For the CDR3, the DNA is TGTGCCAGCTCACCAGAGAAAGGGGGTTTGAGTTCACCCCTCCACTTT. J is TRBJ1-6 and V is TRBV18; D might be TRBD1 (6 bases). This CDR3 contains 16 residues. Germline V gene data show CDR1 as KGHSH and CDR2 as LQKENI. V was pared by 2 bases and J by 9 bases, with 17 bases between. The full variable domain, its missing parts supplied by reference TRBV18 and TRBJ1-6, is NAGVMQNPRHLVRRRGQEARLRCSPMKGHSHVYWYRQLPEEGLKFMVYLQKENIIDESGMPKERFSAEFPKEGPSILRIQQVVRGDSAAYFCASSPEKGGLSSPLHFGNGTRLTVT.

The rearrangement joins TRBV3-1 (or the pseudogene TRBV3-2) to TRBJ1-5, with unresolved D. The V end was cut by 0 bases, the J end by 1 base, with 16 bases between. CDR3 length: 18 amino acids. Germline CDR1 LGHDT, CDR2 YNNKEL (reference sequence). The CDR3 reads CASSQDWAGFVSNQPQHF. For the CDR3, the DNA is TGTGCCAGCAGCCAAGATTGGGCTGGGTTTGTGAGCAATCAGCCCCAGCATTTT.

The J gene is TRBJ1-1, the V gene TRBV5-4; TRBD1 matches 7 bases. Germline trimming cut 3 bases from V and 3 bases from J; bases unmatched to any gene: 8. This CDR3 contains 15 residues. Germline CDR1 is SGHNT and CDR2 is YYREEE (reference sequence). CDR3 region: CASSSRGQTYTEAFF. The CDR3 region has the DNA TGTGCCAGCAGCTCCCGGGGACAGACCTACACTGAAGCTTTCTTT.

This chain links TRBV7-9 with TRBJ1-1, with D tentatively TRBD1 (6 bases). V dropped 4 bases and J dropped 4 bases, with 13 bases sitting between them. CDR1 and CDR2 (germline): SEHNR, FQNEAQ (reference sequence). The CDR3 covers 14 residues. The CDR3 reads CASSSTGFFTEAFF. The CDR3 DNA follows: TGTGCCAGCAGCTCGACAGGTTTTTTCACTGAAGCTTTCTTT.

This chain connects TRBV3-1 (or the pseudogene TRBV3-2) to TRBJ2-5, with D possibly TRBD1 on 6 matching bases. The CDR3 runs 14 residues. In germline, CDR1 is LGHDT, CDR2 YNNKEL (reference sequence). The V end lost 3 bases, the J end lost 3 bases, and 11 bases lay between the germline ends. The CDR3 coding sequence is TGTGCCAGCAGCCACGGATCAGGGGAAGAGACCCAGTACTTC. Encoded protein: CASSHGSGEETQYF.

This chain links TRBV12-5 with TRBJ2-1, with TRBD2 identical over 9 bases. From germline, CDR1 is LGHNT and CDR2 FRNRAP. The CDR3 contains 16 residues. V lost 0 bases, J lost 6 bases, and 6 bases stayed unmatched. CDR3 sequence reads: CASGLVRLAGSNEQFF. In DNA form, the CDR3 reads TGTGCTAGTGGTTTGGTACGGCTAGCGGGGTCCAATGAGCAGTTCTTC.

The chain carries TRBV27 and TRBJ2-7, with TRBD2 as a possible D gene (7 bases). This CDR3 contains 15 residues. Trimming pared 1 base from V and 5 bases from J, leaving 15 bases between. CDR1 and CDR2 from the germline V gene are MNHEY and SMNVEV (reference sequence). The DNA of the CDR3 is TGTGCCAGCAGTTTATATGTGGGGGGGCCGGACGAGCAGTACTTC. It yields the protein CASSLYVGGPDEQYF.

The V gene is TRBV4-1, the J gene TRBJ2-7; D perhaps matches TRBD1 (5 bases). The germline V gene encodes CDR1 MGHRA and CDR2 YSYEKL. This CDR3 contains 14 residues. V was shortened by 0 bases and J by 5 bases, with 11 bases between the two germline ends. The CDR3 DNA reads TGCGCCAGCAGCCAAGACCAGGGTTCCCACGAGCAGTACTTC. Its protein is CASSQDQGSHEQYF.

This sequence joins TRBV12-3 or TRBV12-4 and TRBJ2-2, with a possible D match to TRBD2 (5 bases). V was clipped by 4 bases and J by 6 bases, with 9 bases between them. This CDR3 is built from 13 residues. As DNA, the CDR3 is TGTGCCAGCAGTTCAGAGGGCGCCGGGGAGCTGTTTTTT. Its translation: CASSSEGAGELFF.

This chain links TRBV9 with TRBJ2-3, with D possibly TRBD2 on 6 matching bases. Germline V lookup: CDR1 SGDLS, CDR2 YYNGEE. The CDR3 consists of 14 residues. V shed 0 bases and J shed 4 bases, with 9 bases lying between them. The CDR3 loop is CASSVDPGADTQYF. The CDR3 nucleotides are TGTGCCAGCAGCGTAGACCCGGGGGCAGATACGCAGTATTTT.

The chain's CDR3 is CASSAWAGREQYF. CDR3 coding DNA: TGTGCCAGCAGCGCTTGGGCGGGTCGCGAGCAGTACTTC. This chain joins TRBV7-3 and TRBJ2-7, with a weak D call TRBD2 (5 bases). The germline CDR1 and CDR2 sequences are SGHTA and FQGTGA. CDR3 size: 13 residues. The V end lost 5 bases, the J end lost 6 bases, and 14 bases lay between the germline ends.

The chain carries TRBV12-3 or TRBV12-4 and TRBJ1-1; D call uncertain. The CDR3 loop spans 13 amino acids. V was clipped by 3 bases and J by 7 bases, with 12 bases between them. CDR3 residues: CASSFWRMNEAFF. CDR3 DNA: TGTGCCAGCAGTTTCTGGAGGATGAATGAAGCTTTCTTT.

CDR3 loop: CASSPRDRDNSPLHF. The CDR3 DNA is TGTGCCAGCAGTCCCCGGGACAGGGATAATTCACCCCTCCACTTT. J is TRBJ1-6 and V is TRBV2; 9 bases agree with TRBD1. Germline values: CDR1 SNHLY, CDR2 FYNNEI. V gave up 5 bases and J gave up 5 bases; unmatched junction bases: 4. The CDR3 runs to 15 residues. Full variable domain (rest looked up from reference TRBV2 and TRBJ1-6): EPEVTQTPSHQVTQMGQEVILRCVPISNHLYFYWYRQILGQKVEFLVSFYNNEISEKSEIFDDQFSVERPDGSNFTLKIRSTKLEDSAMYFCASSPRDRDNSPLHFGNGTRLTVT.

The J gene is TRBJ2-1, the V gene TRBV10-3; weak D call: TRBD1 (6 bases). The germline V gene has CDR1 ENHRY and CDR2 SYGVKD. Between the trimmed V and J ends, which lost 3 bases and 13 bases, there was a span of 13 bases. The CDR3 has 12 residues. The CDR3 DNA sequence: TGTGCCATCAGTGAATTACTAGGGACACAGTTCTTC. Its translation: CAISELLGTQFF.

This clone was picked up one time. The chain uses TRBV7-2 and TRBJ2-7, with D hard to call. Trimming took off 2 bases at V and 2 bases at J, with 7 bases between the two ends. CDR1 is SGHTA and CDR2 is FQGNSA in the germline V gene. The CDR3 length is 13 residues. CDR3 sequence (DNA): TGTGCCAGCAGCTTAACGGGTACCTACGAGCAGTACTTC. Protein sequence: CASSLTGTYEQYF.

The CDR3 sequence is CASNDRDRGNTIYF. The CDR3 bases are TGTGCCAGCAATGACCGGGACAGGGGAAACACCATATATTTT. The genes are TRBV2 and TRBJ1-3; TRBD1 aligns across 8 bases. Germline values: CDR1 SNHLY, CDR2 FYNNEI. CDR3 length equals 14 residues. V lost 7 bases and J lost 4; bases outside the gene matches: 6.

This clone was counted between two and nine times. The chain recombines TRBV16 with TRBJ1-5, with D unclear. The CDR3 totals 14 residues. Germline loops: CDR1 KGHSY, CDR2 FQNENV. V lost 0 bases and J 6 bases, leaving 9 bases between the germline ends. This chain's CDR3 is CASSQSIRGQPQHF. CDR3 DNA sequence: TGTGCCAGCAGCCAATCGATACGGGGTCAGCCCCAGCATTTT. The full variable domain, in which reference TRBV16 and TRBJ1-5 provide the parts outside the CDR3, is GEEVAQTPKHLVRGEGQKAKLYCAPIKGHSYVFWYQQVLKNEFKFLISFQNENVFDETGMPKERFSAKCLPNSPCSLEIQATKLEDSAVYFCASSQSIRGQPQHFGDGTRLSIL.

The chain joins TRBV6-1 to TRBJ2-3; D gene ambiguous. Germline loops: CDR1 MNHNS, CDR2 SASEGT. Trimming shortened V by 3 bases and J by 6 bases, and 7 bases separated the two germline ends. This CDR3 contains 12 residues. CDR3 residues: CASSETLDTQYF. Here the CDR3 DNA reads TGTGCCAGCAGTGAGACTTTGGATACGCAGTATTTT.

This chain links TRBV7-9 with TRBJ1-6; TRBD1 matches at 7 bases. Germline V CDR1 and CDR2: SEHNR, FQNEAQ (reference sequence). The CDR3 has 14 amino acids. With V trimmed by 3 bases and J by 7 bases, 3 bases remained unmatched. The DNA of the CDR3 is TGTGCCAGCAGCTTTTTGGACAGGAATTCACCCCTCCACTTT. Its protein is CASSFLDRNSPLHF.